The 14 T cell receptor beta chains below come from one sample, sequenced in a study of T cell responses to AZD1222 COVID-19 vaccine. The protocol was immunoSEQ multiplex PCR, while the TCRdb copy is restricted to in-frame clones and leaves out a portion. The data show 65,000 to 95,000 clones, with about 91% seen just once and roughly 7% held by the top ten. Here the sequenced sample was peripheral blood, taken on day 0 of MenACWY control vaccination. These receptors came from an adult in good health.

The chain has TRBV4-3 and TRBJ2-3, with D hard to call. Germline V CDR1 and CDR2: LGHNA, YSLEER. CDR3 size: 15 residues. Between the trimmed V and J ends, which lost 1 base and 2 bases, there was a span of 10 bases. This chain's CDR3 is CASSQASGFTDTQYF. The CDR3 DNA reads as TGCGCCAGCAGCCAAGCTTCCGGGTTCACAGATACGCAGTATTTT.

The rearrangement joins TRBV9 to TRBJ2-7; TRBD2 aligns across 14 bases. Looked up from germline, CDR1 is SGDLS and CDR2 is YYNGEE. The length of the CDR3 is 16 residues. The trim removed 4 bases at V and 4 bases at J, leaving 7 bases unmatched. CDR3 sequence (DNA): TGTGCCAGCAGCCCAGGGACTAGCGGGAGTCTGTACGAGCAGTACTTC. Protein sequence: CASSPGTSGSLYEQYF.

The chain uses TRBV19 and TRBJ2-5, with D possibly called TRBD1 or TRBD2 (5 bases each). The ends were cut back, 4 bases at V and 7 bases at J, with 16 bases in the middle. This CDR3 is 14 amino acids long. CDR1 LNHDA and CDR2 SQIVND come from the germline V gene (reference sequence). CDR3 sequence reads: CASSTGTVHGTQYF. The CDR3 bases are TGTGCCAGTAGTACCGGGACCGTCCACGGGACCCAGTACTTC.

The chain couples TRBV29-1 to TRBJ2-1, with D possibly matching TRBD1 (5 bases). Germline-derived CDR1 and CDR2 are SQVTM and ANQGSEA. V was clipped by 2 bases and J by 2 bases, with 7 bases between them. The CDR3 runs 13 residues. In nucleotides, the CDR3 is TGCAGCGTTGAACCGACAGCCTACAATGAGCAGTTCTTC. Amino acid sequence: CSVEPTAYNEQFF.

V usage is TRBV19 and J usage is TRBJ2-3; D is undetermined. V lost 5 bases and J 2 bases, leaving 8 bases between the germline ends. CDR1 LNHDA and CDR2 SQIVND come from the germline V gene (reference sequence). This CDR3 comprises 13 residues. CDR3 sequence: CASSLGPTDTQYF. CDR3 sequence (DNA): TGTGCCAGTAGTCTAGGGCCCACAGATACGCAGTATTTT. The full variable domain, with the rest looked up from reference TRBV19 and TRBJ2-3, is DGGITQSPKYLFRKEGQNVTLSCEQNLNHDAMYWYRQDPGQGLRLIYYSQIVNDFQKGDIAEGYSVSREKKESFPLTVTSAQKNPTAFYLCASSLGPTDTQYFGPGTRLTVL.

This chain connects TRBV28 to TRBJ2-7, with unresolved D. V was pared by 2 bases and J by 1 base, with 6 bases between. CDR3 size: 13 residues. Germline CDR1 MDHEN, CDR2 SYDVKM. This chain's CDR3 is CASSLPGSYEQYF. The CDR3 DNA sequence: TGTGCCAGCAGTTTACCAGGATCCTACGAGCAGTACTTC.

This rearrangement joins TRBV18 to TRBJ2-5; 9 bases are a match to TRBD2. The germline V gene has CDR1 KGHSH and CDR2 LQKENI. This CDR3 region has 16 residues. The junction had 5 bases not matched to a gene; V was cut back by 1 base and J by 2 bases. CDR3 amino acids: CASSPQAGGVQETQYF. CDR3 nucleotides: TGTGCCAGCTCACCACAGGCGGGAGGGGTTCAAGAGACCCAGTACTTC. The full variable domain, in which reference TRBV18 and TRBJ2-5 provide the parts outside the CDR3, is NAGVMQNPRHLVRRRGQEARLRCSPMKGHSHVYWYRQLPEEGLKFMVYLQKENIIDESGMPKERFSAEFPKEGPSILRIQQVVRGDSAAYFCASSPQAGGVQETQYFGPGTRLLVL.

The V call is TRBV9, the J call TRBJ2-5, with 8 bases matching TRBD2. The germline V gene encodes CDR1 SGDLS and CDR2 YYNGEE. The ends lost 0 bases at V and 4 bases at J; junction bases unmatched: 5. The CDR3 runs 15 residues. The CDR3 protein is CASSVGAGGGETQYF. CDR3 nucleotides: TGTGCCAGCAGCGTAGGCGCGGGGGGCGGAGAGACCCAGTACTTC.

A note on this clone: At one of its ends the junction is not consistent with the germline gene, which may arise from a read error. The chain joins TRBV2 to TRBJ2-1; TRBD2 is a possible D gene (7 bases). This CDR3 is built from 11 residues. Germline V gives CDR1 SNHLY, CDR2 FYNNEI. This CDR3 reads CASREGGVRFF. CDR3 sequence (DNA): TGTGCCAGCAGGGAAGGGGGGGTACGGTTCTTC. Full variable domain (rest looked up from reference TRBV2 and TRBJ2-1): EPEVTQTPSHQVTQMGQEVILRCVPISNHLYFYWYRQILGQKVEFLVSFYNNEISEKSEIFDDQFSVERPDGSNFTLKIRSTKLEDSAMYFCASREGGVRFFGPGTRLTVL.

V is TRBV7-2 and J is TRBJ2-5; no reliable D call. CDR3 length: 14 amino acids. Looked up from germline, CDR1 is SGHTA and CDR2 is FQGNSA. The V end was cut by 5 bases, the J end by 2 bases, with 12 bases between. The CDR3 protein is CASSPPSRQETQYF. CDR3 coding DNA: TGTGCCAGCAGCCCTCCGAGCAGACAAGAGACCCAGTACTTC. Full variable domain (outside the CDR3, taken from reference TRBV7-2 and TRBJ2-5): GAGVSQSPSNKVTEKGKDVELRCDPISGHTALYWYRQSLGQGLEFLIYFQGNSAPDKSGLPSDRFSAERTGGSVSTLTIQRTQQEDSAVYLCASSPPSRQETQYFGPGTRLLVL.

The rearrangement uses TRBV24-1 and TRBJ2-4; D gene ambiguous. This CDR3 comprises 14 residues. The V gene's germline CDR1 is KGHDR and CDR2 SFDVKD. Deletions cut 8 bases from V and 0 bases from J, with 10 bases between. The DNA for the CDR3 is TGTGCCACCATCCGCTGTAAAGCCAAAAACATTCAGTACTTC. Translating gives CATIRCKAKNIQYF.

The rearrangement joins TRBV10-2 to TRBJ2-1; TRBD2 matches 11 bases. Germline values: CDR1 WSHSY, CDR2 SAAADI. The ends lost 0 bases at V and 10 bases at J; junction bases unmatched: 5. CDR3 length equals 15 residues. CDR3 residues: CASSESLAGGREQFF. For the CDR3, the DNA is TGCGCCAGCAGTGAGTCGTTAGCGGGGGGGAGGGAGCAGTTCTTC.

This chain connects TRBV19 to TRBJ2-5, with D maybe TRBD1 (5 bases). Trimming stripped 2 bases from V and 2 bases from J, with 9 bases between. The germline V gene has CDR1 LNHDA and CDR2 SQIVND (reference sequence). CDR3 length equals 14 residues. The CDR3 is CASSIRRGQETQYF. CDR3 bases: TGTGCCAGTAGTATACGAAGGGGTCAAGAGACCCAGTACTTC.

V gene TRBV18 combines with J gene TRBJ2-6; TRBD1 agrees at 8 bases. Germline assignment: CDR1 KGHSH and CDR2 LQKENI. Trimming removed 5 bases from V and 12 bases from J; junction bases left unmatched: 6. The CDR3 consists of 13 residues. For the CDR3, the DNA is TGTGCCAGCTCATCTATACAGGGGGGCGTCCTGACTTTC. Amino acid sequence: CASSSIQGGVLTF. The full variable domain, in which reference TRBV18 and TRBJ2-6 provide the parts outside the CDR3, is NAGVMQNPRHLVRRRGQEARLRCSPMKGHSHVYWYRQLPEEGLKFMVYLQKENIIDESGMPKERFSAEFPKEGPSILRIQQVVRGDSAAYFCASSSIQGGVLTFGAGSRLTVL.